A selection of T cell receptor beta chains follows, all from one sample in a study of shared T cell receptors in the human thymus. Method: immunoSEQ multiplex PCR; TCRdb's copy keeps in-frame clones and lacks some. The profile shows hundreds of thousands of clones, about 90% of them singletons. This sample also appeared in a second study, on human thymus T cells.

Specimen: thymocytes. The receptors come from a boy under three years old with a congenital heart defect. CDR3s include the opening cysteine and the closing phenylalanine or tryptophan. Fields, in order: V gene, CDR3 length, J gene, clone size, CDR3 protein. Clone size is not always given. Where it is, it says once, few, many or a class for expanded clones.

>TRBV5-6|15|TRBJ2-7|.
CASSSWDRRTYEQYF
>TRBV7-8|17|TRBJ1-5|.
CASSLGRVYGSNQPQHF
>TRBV14|13|TRBJ1-2|.
CASSQAQTDGYTF
>TRBV11-1|15|TRBJ2-7|once
CASSLATGPPYEQYF
>TRBV11-2|18|TRBJ2-3|.
CASSSSSRWGLSTDTQYF
>TRBV5-5|12|TRBJ1-2|.
CASSLASPGYTF
>TRBV9|15|TRBJ2-5|.
CASSADRVGLKTQYF
>TRBV6-7|15|TRBJ1-4|.
CASSKQGEGNEKLFF
>TRBV19|20|TRBJ2-3|.
CASSIDLSRGERFRTDTQYF
>TRBV20-1|11|TRBJ2-7|few
CSARVSQEQYF
>TRBV28|15|TRBJ2-5|.
CASSLTQDRSETQYF
>TRBV6-5|14|TRBJ1-2|.
CASRSTGTNYGYTF
>TRBV6-5|15|TRBJ2-1|.
CASSYLTGTHNEQFF
>TRBV27|14|TRBJ2-7|.
CASSPKPPSYEQYF
>TRBV28|19|TRBJ2-1|.
CASSLRGQGGLFLENEQFF
>TRBV6-1|15|TRBJ1-6|.
CASGRGVDYNSPLHF
>TRBV12-5|17|TRBJ2-7|.
CASGLTPPSGRRYEQYF
>TRBV19|17|TRBJ1-5|.
CASSYGRQGLSNQPQHF
>TRBV30|14|TRBJ2-1|.
CACSLKRVANEQFF
>TRBV4-3|19|TRBJ2-2|.
CASSQGGTSGGASTGELFF
>TRBV7-9|14|TRBJ2-7|.
CATSRDLISYEQYF
>TRBV19|18|TRBJ2-6|once
CASSLRTGLDAGANVLTF
>TRBV18|15|TRBJ1-5|.
CASSSGTGSNQPQHF
>TRBV10-3|13|TRBJ2-2|.
CAISEGGLGELFF